One and the same sample provided the 21 T cell receptor beta chains below, sequenced in a study of OX40 agonist ivuxolimab in advanced cancers. Measured with immunoSEQ multiplex PCR; TCRdb has only the in-frame clones, and not every one. The table has 5,400 or so clones, approximately 59% seen once. The sequencing used CD4+ or CD8+ T cells sorted from blood, collected in a trial of the OX40 agonist ivuxolimab. The receptors derive from an adult with an advanced solid tumor such as melanoma, head and neck, liver or kidney cancer.

The chain employs TRBV6-6 and TRBJ2-3, with a tentative D call TRBD1 (6 bases). Germline V gene data show CDR1 as MNHNY and CDR2 as SVGAGI (reference sequence). V lost 5 bases and J 6 bases, leaving 12 bases between the germline ends. The CDR3 is made up of 13 amino acids. This chain's CDR3 is CASSEGVADTQYF. The CDR3 DNA sequence: TGTGCCAGCAGTGAGGGGGTCGCGGATACGCAGTATTTT.

This clone was detected a few times. The chain recombines TRBV19 with TRBJ2-2; the match to TRBD2 covers 11 bases. V was clipped by 3 bases and J by 5 bases; unmatched bases: 2. CDR3 length equals 15 residues. The germline V gene has CDR1 LNHDA and CDR2 SQIVND (reference sequence). CDR3 nucleotides: TGTGCCAGTAGTATGGGACTAGCGGAAACCGGGGAGCTGTTTTTT. Translation: CASSMGLAETGELFF.

Concerning this clone itself: The junction shows a germline mismatch at one end, possibly a read error. The chain is built from TRBV5-3 and TRBJ1-1; D call uncertain. TRBV5-3 is classed as an ORF, of uncertain function. The CDR3 runs 12 residues. CDR3 coding DNA: TGTGCCAGCAGCTTTTTAAATCGGGAAGCTTTCTTT. Encoded protein: CASSFLNREAFF.

This clone was counted once. The J gene is TRBJ1-1, the V gene TRBV19; D is unclear. Germline values: CDR1 LNHDA, CDR2 SQIVND (reference sequence). The V and J ends lost 5 bases and 3 bases respectively, with 10 bases between them. The CDR3 extends over 13 amino acids. Here the CDR3 reads CASSAGFHTEAFF. CDR3 DNA: TGTGCCAGTAGTGCCGGTTTTCACACTGAAGCTTTCTTT.

In its sample, this clone was seen once. The chain uses TRBV4-1 and TRBJ1-1; TRBD1 might be the D (6 bases). The CDR3 covers 15 residues. Trimming shortened V by 1 base and J by 5 bases, and 14 bases separated the two germline ends. Germline V CDR1 and CDR2: MGHRA, YSYEKL. CDR3 region: CASSQGEGVQTEAFF. The DNA for the CDR3 is TGCGCCAGCAGCCAAGGGGAGGGGGTGCAGACTGAAGCTTTCTTT.

V usage is TRBV19 and J usage is TRBJ2-7; D might be TRBD1 (5 bases). The germline gives CDR1 LNHDA, CDR2 SQIVND (reference sequence). V shed 2 bases and J shed 0 bases, with 8 bases lying between them. The CDR3 sequence is 14 residues long. Here the CDR3 reads CASSITGGSYEQYF. CDR3 DNA: TGTGCCAGTAGTATAACAGGCGGCTCCTACGAGCAGTACTTC. Based on the CDR3 plus reference TRBV19 and TRBJ2-7, the full variable domain is DGGITQSPKYLFRKEGQNVTLSCEQNLNHDAMYWYRQDPGQGLRLIYYSQIVNDFQKGDIAEGYSVSREKKESFPLTVTSAQKNPTAFYLCASSITGGSYEQYFGPGTRLTVT.

This chain links TRBV28 with TRBJ1-2; D is possibly TRBD1 (5 bases). The germline gives CDR1 MDHEN, CDR2 SYDVKM. This CDR3 is 18 amino acids long. Trimming removed 1 base from V and 5 bases from J, with 23 bases in between. The CDR3 DNA reads as TGTGCCAGCAGTTTATTAGCGGACAAACGAACCCGGGCATATGGCTACACCTTC. Its translation: CASSLLADKRTRAYGYTF.

This clone was seen once. The rearrangement links TRBV2 to TRBJ2-1; a weak D match, TRBD1 (6 bases). CDR3 length equals 15 residues. Germline-derived CDR1 and CDR2 are SNHLY and FYNNEI. Trimming pared 3 bases from V and 2 bases from J, leaving 11 bases between. CDR3 protein: CASSDLQGTYNEQFF. As DNA, the CDR3 is TGTGCCAGCAGTGATCTACAGGGCACCTACAATGAGCAGTTCTTC.

The rearrangement joins TRBV7-9 to TRBJ2-7, with TRBD2 matching over 16 bases. Germline lookup yields CDR1 SEHNR and CDR2 FQNEAQ (reference sequence). The CDR3 totals 15 residues. The V gene end was trimmed by 5 bases and the J gene end by 4 bases; junction bases not matched to a gene: 2. CDR3 sequence reads: CASSAGLAGGYEQYF. The CDR3 DNA reads as TGTGCCAGCAGCGCGGGACTAGCGGGAGGGTACGAGCAGTACTTC.

This rearrangement joins TRBV28 to TRBJ2-5; weak D call: TRBD2 (5 bases). Per germline, CDR1 MDHEN and CDR2 SYDVKM. There are 11 residues in the CDR3. Trimming removed 6 bases from V and 5 bases from J, with 7 bases in between. CDR3 protein: CASSRRETQYF. Written as DNA, the CDR3 is TGTGCCAGCAGCCGGAGGGAGACCCAGTACTTC.

The rearrangement uses TRBV29-1 and TRBJ1-1; D is uncertain. The CDR3 contains 11 residues. Germline V gene lookup returns CDR1 SQVTM and CDR2 ANQGSEA. Trimming took 5 bases from V and 4 from J, leaving 8 bases between them. The CDR3 protein is CSVSRGTEAFF. The CDR3 nucleotides read TGCAGCGTTTCCCGGGGCACTGAAGCTTTCTTT.

V usage is TRBV13 and J usage is TRBJ2-3; 7 nucleotides align to TRBD2. CDR1 PRHDT and CDR2 FYEKMQ come from the germline V gene (reference sequence). V was clipped by 1 base and J by 4 bases; unmatched bases: 5. The CDR3 covers 15 residues. Written as DNA, the CDR3 is TGTGCCAGCAGCTTAGAAGGCGGGAGTGCAGATACGCAGTATTTT. It is translated as CASSLEGGSADTQYF.

This rearrangement joins TRBV9 to TRBJ2-6, with D unclear. Germline V gives CDR1 SGDLS, CDR2 YYNGEE. The CDR3 length is 15 residues. Deletions cut 3 bases from V and 0 bases from J, with 7 bases between. CDR3 DNA: TGTGCCAGCAGCGCCTGGGGCTCTGGGGCCAACGTCCTGACTTTC. Translating gives CASSAWGSGANVLTF.

The gene calls are TRBV7-8 and TRBJ2-7, with a possible D match to TRBD1 (6 bases). CDR1 is SGHVS and CDR2 is FQNEAQ in the germline V gene. This CDR3 has 15 residues. V was cut by 1 base and J by 3 bases, with 13 bases left in between. CDR3 sequence (DNA): TGTGCCAGCAGCTTAGTCGGGCAGGGGCACTACGAGCAGTACTTC. Its translation: CASSLVGQGHYEQYF.

V is TRBV5-1 and J is TRBJ1-2; D ambiguous. CDR1 is SGHRS and CDR2 is YFSETQ in the germline V gene. Trimming cost V 4 bases and J 3 bases, with 13 bases left between them. CDR3 length equals 14 residues. CDR3 residues: CASSVGLLDYGYTF. CDR3 nucleotide sequence: TGCGCCAGCAGCGTCGGATTATTAGACTATGGCTACACCTTC.

The chain carries TRBV7-3 and TRBJ2-1, with 7 bases lining up with TRBD1. Losses at the gene ends were 0 bases for V and 5 bases for J; bases not matched to a gene: 4. This CDR3 has 15 residues. Germline CDR1 is SGHTA and CDR2 is FQGTGA. Here the CDR3 reads CASSLTGTVNNEQFF. CDR3 bases: TGTGCCAGCAGCTTAACCGGGACAGTGAACAATGAGCAGTTCTTC.

The rearrangement links TRBV5-4 to TRBJ1-1, with 9 nucleotides matching TRBD1. Germline V lookup: CDR1 SGHNT, CDR2 YYREEE (reference sequence). The CDR3 loop spans 15 amino acids. Trimming cost V 4 bases and J 5 bases; bases outside gene matches: 9. The chain's CDR3 is CASSDSGTGYTEAFF. The DNA of the CDR3 is TGTGCCAGCAGCGATTCCGGGACAGGGTATACTGAAGCTTTCTTT.

V gene TRBV6-9 combines with J gene TRBJ2-7; D gene unclear. V lost 5 bases, J lost 3 bases, and 8 bases lay in between. CDR3 length equals 12 residues. Germline V gene data show CDR1 as MNHGY and CDR2 as SVAAGI. The CDR3 nucleotides read TGTGCCAGCAGTGTTCGCGACTACGAGCAGTACTTC. Amino acids: CASSVRDYEQYF.

The rearrangement joins TRBV19 to TRBJ2-7; 13 bases agree with TRBD2. The germline CDR1 and CDR2 sequences are LNHDA and SQIVND (reference sequence). The CDR3 has 15 amino acids. V lost 6 bases to trimming and J lost 2 bases; unmatched junction nucleotides: 4. The CDR3 region is CASSLTSGRAYEQYF. CDR3 in DNA: TGTGCCAGTAGCCTTACTAGCGGGAGGGCCTACGAGCAGTACTTC. The variable domain in full, completed from reference TRBV19 and TRBJ2-7, reads DGGITQSPKYLFRKEGQNVTLSCEQNLNHDAMYWYRQDPGQGLRLIYYSQIVNDFQKGDIAEGYSVSREKKESFPLTVTSAQKNPTAFYLCASSLTSGRAYEQYFGPGTRLTVT.

The V call is TRBV19, the J call TRBJ1-5, with D possibly TRBD1 on 6 matching bases. CDR3 length: 16 amino acids. Germline CDR1 is LNHDA and CDR2 is SQIVND (reference sequence). V lost 3 bases and J lost 0, with 12 bases in between. The CDR3 reads CASSMNRDYSNQPQHF. The CDR3 DNA is TGTGCCAGTAGTATGAACAGGGATTATAGCAATCAGCCCCAGCATTTT.

The CDR3: CASSVDGRSGNTIYF. DNA for the CDR3: TGTGCCAGCAGCGTAGACGGCCGCTCTGGAAACACCATATATTTT. The chain couples TRBV9 to TRBJ1-3; D ambiguous. Germline CDR1 reads SGDLS; CDR2 reads YYNGEE. The CDR3 loop spans 15 amino acids. The V and J ends lost 0 bases and 0 bases respectively, with 7 bases between them. Based on the CDR3 plus reference TRBV9 and TRBJ1-3, the full variable domain is DSGVTQTPKHLITATGQRVTLRCSPRSGDLSVYWYQQSLDQGLQFLIQYYNGEERAKGNILERFSAQQFPDLHSELNLSSLELGDSALYFCASSVDGRSGNTIYFGEGSWLTVV.